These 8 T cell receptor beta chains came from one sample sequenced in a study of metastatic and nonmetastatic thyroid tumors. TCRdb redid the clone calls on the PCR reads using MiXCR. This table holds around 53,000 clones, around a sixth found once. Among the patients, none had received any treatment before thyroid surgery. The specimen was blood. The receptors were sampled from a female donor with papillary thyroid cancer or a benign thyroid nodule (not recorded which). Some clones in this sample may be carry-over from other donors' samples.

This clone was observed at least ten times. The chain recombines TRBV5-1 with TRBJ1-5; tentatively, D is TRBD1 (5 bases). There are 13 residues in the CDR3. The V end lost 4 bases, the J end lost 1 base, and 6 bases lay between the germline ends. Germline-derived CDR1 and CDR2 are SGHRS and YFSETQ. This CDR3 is CASSRDSNQPQHF. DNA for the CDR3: TGCGCCAGCAGCCGGGACAGCAATCAGCCCCAGCATTTT.

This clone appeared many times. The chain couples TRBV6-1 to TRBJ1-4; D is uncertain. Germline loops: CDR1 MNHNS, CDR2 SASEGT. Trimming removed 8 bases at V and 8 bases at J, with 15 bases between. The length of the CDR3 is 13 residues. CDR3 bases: TGTGCCAGCGGATATCGGACGGGAGAAAAACTGTTTTTT. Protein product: CASGYRTGEKLFF.

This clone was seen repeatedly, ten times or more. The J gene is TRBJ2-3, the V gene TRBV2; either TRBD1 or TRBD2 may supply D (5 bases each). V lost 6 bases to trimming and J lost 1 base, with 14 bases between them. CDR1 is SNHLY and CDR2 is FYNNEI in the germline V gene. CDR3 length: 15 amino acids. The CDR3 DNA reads TGTGCCAGCAGAAAAGGGACGGCGCGCACAGATACGCAGTATTTT. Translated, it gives CASRKGTARTDTQYF.

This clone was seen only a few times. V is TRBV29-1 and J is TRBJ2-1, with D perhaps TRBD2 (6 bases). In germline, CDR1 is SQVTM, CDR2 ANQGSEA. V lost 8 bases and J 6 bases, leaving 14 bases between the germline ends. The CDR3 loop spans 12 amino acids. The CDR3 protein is CSSLRDFNEQFF. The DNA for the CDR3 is TGCAGCTCGCTCCGGGACTTCAATGAGCAGTTCTTC.

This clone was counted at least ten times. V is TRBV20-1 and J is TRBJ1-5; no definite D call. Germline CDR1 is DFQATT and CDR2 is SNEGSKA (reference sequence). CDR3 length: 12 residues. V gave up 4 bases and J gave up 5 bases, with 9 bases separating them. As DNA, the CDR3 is TGCAGTGCTACATCCGATTATCAGCCCCAGCATTTT. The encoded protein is CSATSDYQPQHF.

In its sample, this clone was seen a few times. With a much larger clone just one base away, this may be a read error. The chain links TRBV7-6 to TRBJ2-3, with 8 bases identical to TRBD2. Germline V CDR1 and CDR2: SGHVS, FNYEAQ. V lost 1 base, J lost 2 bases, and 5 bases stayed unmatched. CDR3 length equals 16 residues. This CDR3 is CASSLVHSGATDTQYF. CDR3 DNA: TGTGCCAGCAGCTTAGTCCATAGCGGGGCCACAGATACGCAGTATTTT.

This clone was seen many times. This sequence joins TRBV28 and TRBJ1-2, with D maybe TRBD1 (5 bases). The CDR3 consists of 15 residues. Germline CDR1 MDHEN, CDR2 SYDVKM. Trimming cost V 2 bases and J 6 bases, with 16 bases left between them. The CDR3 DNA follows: TGTGCCAGCAGTTTAGGAGGCAGGGCCCCAAATGGCTACACCTTC. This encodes CASSLGGRAPNGYTF.

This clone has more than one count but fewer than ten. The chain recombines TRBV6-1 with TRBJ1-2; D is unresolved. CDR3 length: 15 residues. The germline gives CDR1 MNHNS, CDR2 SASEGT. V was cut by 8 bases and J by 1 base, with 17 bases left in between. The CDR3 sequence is CASADHPENNYGYTF. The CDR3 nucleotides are TGTGCCAGCGCGGACCACCCGGAAAATAACTATGGCTACACCTTC.